The 26 T cell receptor beta chains below come from one sample, sequenced in a study of OX40 agonist ivuxolimab in advanced cancers. The table came from immunoSEQ multiplex PCR; TCRdb's copy has only in-frame clones and leaves some out. The sample has under 150,000 clones; about 92% are singletons. The source material was CD4+ or CD8+ T cells sorted from blood, sampled in a trial of the OX40 agonist ivuxolimab. These receptors were obtained from an adult with an advanced solid tumor such as melanoma, head and neck, liver or kidney cancer.

The chain links TRBV12-2 to TRBJ2-3; the table's D gene call, TRBD2, was not cross checked with the DNA. TRBV12-2 has pseudogene status. This CDR3 spans 15 amino acids. Here the CDR3 reads CASRSRAGEEDTQYF. The CDR3 coding sequence is TGTGCAAGTCGCTCCCGAGCGGGAGAGGAAGATACGCAGTATTTT.

The chain is built from TRBV7-9 and TRBJ2-3; 8 bases line up with TRBD2. V gave up 0 bases and J gave up 0 bases; unmatched junction bases: 8. The CDR3 loop spans 18 amino acids. Germline CDR1 reads SEHNR; CDR2 reads FQNEAQ (reference sequence). In nucleotides, the CDR3 is TGTGCCAGCAGCTTAGCTCCGTTAGCGGGAAGGAGCACAGATACGCAGTATTTT. Its protein product is CASSLAPLAGRSTDTQYF.

This chain links TRBV5-1 with TRBJ1-1, with 7 bases identical to TRBD1. With V trimmed by 0 bases and J by 6 bases, 8 bases remained unmatched. The CDR3 totals 15 residues. Per germline, CDR1 SGHRS and CDR2 YFSETQ. This chain's CDR3 is CASSLGQGRSAEAFF. The CDR3 coding sequence is TGCGCCAGCAGCTTGGGACAGGGTCGGTCGGCTGAAGCTTTCTTT.

The chain recombines TRBV9 with TRBJ2-1; no clear D. The CDR3 runs 15 residues. Trimming removed 1 base at V and 10 bases at J, with 18 bases between. Germline CDR1 is SGDLS and CDR2 is YYNGEE. CDR3 region: CASSVQPQIVEEQFF. CDR3 DNA sequence: TGTGCCAGCAGCGTACAACCCCAGATAGTCGAGGAGCAGTTCTTC.

The rearrangement links TRBV5-1 to TRBJ1-1; 12 nucleotides match TRBD1. CDR3 length: 16 amino acids. CDR1 SGHRS and CDR2 YFSETQ come from the germline V gene. After removal of 4 bases from V and 3 bases from J, the junction contained 7 bases not matched to a gene. This chain's CDR3 is CASSHGGQGADTEAFF. The CDR3 DNA sequence: TGCGCCAGCAGCCACGGGGGACAGGGGGCGGACACTGAAGCTTTCTTT.

The chain carries TRBV5-6 and TRBJ2-1; the D gene is possibly TRBD2 (6 bases). Germline V gene data show CDR1 as SGHDT and CDR2 as YYEEEE. This CDR3 is 16 amino acids long. Trimming removed 2 bases at V and 4 bases at J, with 16 bases between. As DNA, the CDR3 is TGTGCCAGCAGCTTTACCCCGACTAGAGATTACAATGAGCAGTTCTTC. Translation: CASSFTPTRDYNEQFF.

The chain recombines TRBV28 with TRBJ1-4; 9 positions agree with TRBD1. Germline CDR1 is MDHEN and CDR2 is SYDVKM. V shed 6 bases, J shed 2 bases, and the junction held 4 bases outside the gene matches. The CDR3 loop spans 15 amino acids. The CDR3 reads CASSAGTGTNEKLFF. For the CDR3, the DNA is TGTGCCAGCAGCGCCGGGACAGGGACTAATGAAAAACTGTTTTTT.

This clone has only one observation. The rearrangement joins TRBV6-5 to TRBJ2-7, with a possible D match to TRBD2 (5 bases). Trimming cost V 6 bases and J 7 bases, with 7 bases left between them. This CDR3 is built from 10 residues. Per the germline V gene, CDR1 is MNHEY and CDR2 is SVGAGI. CDR3 protein: CASSREEQYF. CDR3 nucleotide sequence: TGTGCCAGCAGCCGGGAAGAGCAGTACTTC.

The J gene is TRBJ1-1, the V gene TRBV7-2; 11 bases match TRBD1. The CDR3 sequence is 13 residues long. Germline-derived CDR1 and CDR2 are SGHTA and FQGNSA. Unmatched junction bases numbered 2, after V lost 5 bases and J lost 6 bases. DNA for the CDR3: TGTGCCAGCAGCCAGGACAGGGGGCCTGAAGCTTTCTTT. Amino acids: CASSQDRGPEAFF. Drawing the rest from reference TRBV7-2 and TRBJ1-1, the complete variable domain is GAGVSQSPSNKVTEKGKDVELRCDPISGHTALYWYRQSLGQGLEFLIYFQGNSAPDKSGLPSDRFSAERTGGSVSTLTIQRTQQEDSAVYLCASSQDRGPEAFFGQGTRLTVV.

In its sample, this clone was seen once. V is TRBV7-2 and J is TRBJ2-3; TRBD2 matches 14 bases. J lost 1 base, V lost 4 bases, and 1 base had no gene match. The CDR3 is 16 residues long. Germline loops: CDR1 SGHTA, CDR2 FQGNSA. CDR3 nucleotides: TGTGCCAGCAGCTCGGGACTAGCGGGGGGCACAGATACGCAGTATTTT. It is translated as CASSSGLAGGTDTQYF.

The chain carries TRBV9 and TRBJ1-4, with 9 bases fitting TRBD1. J lost 7 bases, V lost 4 bases, and 14 bases had no gene match. Looked up from germline, CDR1 is SGDLS and CDR2 is YYNGEE. The CDR3 has 17 amino acids. This chain's CDR3 is CASSTQPGQGPGEKLFF. CDR3 coding DNA: TGTGCCAGCAGCACACAACCGGGACAGGGACCAGGTGAAAAACTGTTTTTT.

This chain links TRBV25-1 with TRBJ1-1, with no clear D. CDR3 length: 15 residues. V was pared by 7 bases and J by 3 bases, with 18 bases between. Looked up from germline, CDR1 is MGHDK and CDR2 is SYGVNS. The CDR3 DNA sequence: TGTGCCAGCACCGGGCCGGGGAGGAGGGACACTGAAGCTTTCTTT. It specifies CASTGPGRRDTEAFF.

The V call is TRBV5-1, the J call TRBJ2-1; no clear D. Germline CDR1 reads SGHRS; CDR2 reads YFSETQ. Trimming cost V 0 bases and J 4 bases, with 8 bases left between them. The CDR3 totals 14 residues. In DNA, the CDR3 is TGCGCCAGCAGCTTGGACAGCTATTACAATGAGCAGTTCTTC. Translation gives CASSLDSYYNEQFF.

About this clone: Germline is not matched at one junction end, which may reflect a read error. The chain recombines TRBV4-2 with TRBJ1-3, with D hard to call. This CDR3 has 14 residues. Looked up from germline, CDR1 is LGHNA and CDR2 is YNFKEQ. Written as DNA, the CDR3 is TGTGCCAGCAGCCAAGCCGGGTCTGGAAGCACCATATATTTT. This encodes CASSQAGSGSTIYF.

This rearrangement joins TRBV5-1 to TRBJ2-1, with 11 bases that match TRBD2. This CDR3 has 15 amino acids. V shed 2 bases and J 10 bases; nucleotides not matched to a gene: 8. Germline CDR1 is SGHRS and CDR2 is YFSETQ. CDR3 nucleotides: TGCGCCAGCAGCTTATTAGCGGGGGGGCCTGGGGAGCAGTTCTTC. It specifies CASSLLAGGPGEQFF. The full variable domain, its missing parts supplied by reference TRBV5-1 and TRBJ2-1, is KAGVTQTPRYLIKTRGQQVTLSCSPISGHRSVSWYQQTPGQGLQFLFEYFSETQRNKGNFPGRFSGRQFSNSRSEMNVSTLELGDSALYLCASSLLAGGPGEQFFGPGTRLTVL.

This clone was seen just once. The J gene is TRBJ2-5, the V gene TRBV5-4; 7 positions match TRBD2. CDR1 is SGHNT and CDR2 is YYREEE in the germline V gene (reference sequence). This CDR3 spans 15 amino acids. V shed 5 bases, J shed 2 bases, and the junction held 9 bases outside the gene matches. Here the CDR3 DNA reads TGTGCCAGCAGTTATGCCGGGACTATTCAAGAGACCCAGTACTTC. As protein: CASSYAGTIQETQYF.

To note about this clone: Within the sample, other DNA sequences also encode this same CDR3. The chain links TRBV6-5 to TRBJ2-6; tentative D call: TRBD2 (5 bases). The germline gives CDR1 MNHEY, CDR2 SVGAGI. Trimming took 2 bases from V and 4 from J, leaving 9 bases between them. This CDR3 is built from 15 residues. The CDR3, as DNA: TGTGCCAGCAGTTACGAGGGCTCCGGGGCCAACGTCCTGACTTTC. Translation: CASSYEGSGANVLTF.

This clone was seen a few times. The CDR3 bases are TGTGCCAGCAGCTCCCCGGAGGGGGCAGAGACTGAAGCTTTCTTT. It translates to CASSSPEGAETEAFF. The chain recombines TRBV7-9 with TRBJ1-1; 7 bases match TRBD1. Per the germline V gene, CDR1 is SEHNR and CDR2 is FQNEAQ (reference sequence). This CDR3 has 15 amino acids. V lost 4 bases and J lost 5; bases outside the gene matches: 10.

The V call is TRBV29-1, the J call TRBJ2-5; no firm D call. Germline V gives CDR1 SQVTM, CDR2 ANQGSEA. The CDR3 has 12 amino acids. Trimming stripped 4 bases from V and 1 base from J, with 7 bases between. The DNA of the CDR3 is TGCAGCGTTGCGCCGGGCCAAGAGACCCAGTACTTC. Its protein is CSVAPGQETQYF.

The J gene is TRBJ1-1, the V gene TRBV10-2, with D tentatively TRBD1 (6 bases). The germline gives CDR1 WSHSY, CDR2 SAAADI. Trimming pared 7 bases from V and 7 bases from J, leaving 13 bases between. The CDR3 extends over 12 amino acids. Here the CDR3 reads CASKTGRGEAFF. The CDR3 DNA follows: TGCGCCAGCAAAACAGGGAGGGGTGAAGCTTTCTTT.

The chain links TRBV6-5 to TRBJ2-2; D could derive from TRBD1 or TRBD2 (6 bases each). The V and J ends lost 7 bases and 4 bases respectively, with 16 bases between them. The CDR3 loop spans 15 amino acids. CDR1 MNHEY and CDR2 SVGAGI come from the germline V gene. The CDR3 reads CASTPSGAATGELFF. For the CDR3, the DNA is TGTGCCAGCACTCCCTCGGGGGCGGCCACCGGGGAGCTGTTTTTT.

The chain joins TRBV11-3 to TRBJ1-5; no clear D gene. Germline loops: CDR1 SGHNT, CDR2 YENEEA. This CDR3 contains 16 residues. V shed 3 bases and J shed 3 bases, with 15 bases lying between them. CDR3 residues: CASSFRFPWYNQPQHF. In DNA, the CDR3 is TGTGCCAGCAGCTTTCGGTTTCCGTGGTACAATCAGCCCCAGCATTTT.

DNA for the CDR3: TGTGCCAGCAGTTATCATCGAGATACGCAGTATTTT. This codes for CASSYHRDTQYF. V gene TRBV6-5 combines with J gene TRBJ2-3; no definite D call. This CDR3 has 12 amino acids. Germline loops: CDR1 MNHEY, CDR2 SVGAGI. Trimming shortened V by 3 bases and J by 5 bases, and 6 bases separated the two germline ends.

This chain uses TRBV10-3 with TRBJ2-7; D remains ambiguous. CDR3 length: 12 residues. The V gene lost 6 bases and the J gene lost 6 bases, with 12 bases spanning the gap. Germline lookup yields CDR1 ENHRY and CDR2 SYGVKD. The CDR3, as DNA: TGTGCCATCAGCTCTCTAGAGTTCGAGCAGTACTTC. Translation: CAISSLEFEQYF.

V usage is TRBV21-1 and J usage is TRBJ2-7; TRBD1 reflects the table's D call only, with no check against the DNA. TRBV21-1 constitutes a pseudogene. This CDR3 region has 12 residues. This CDR3 reads CASQGSSYEQYF. The CDR3 DNA follows: TGTGCCAGCCAGGGAAGCTCCTACGAGCAGTACTTC.

V gene TRBV15 combines with J gene TRBJ1-4; D possibly corresponds to TRBD1 (6 bases). V was pared by 2 bases and J by 8 bases, with 21 bases between. The germline gives CDR1 LNHNV, CDR2 YYDKDF (reference sequence). This CDR3 contains 17 residues. CDR3 sequence (DNA): TGTGCCACCAGCAGACCTAGCGTGGGGGCGTTTGGGGAAAAACTGTTTTTT. Protein product: CATSRPSVGAFGEKLFF.